The 6 T cell receptor beta chains below all came from one sample that was sequenced in a study of cytomegalovirus exposure and HLA in healthy donors. Amplification used 60 Vbeta primers and 13 Jbeta primers. The assay was immunoSEQ multiplex PCR, and TCRdb's table has in-frame clones only and misses some. The profile covers under 150,000 clones, with 65% to 85% appearing a single time and roughly 1.2% taken by the ten largest. Sequencing was done on a sample of PBMCs. These receptors originate from a man aged 45-60 years in good health and CMV-seronegative.

The V gene is TRBV10-3, the J gene TRBJ2-5; 13 bases agree with TRBD2. Germline-derived CDR1 and CDR2 are ENHRY and SYGVKD. The CDR3 extends over 15 amino acids. Losses at the gene ends were 5 bases for V and 2 bases for J; bases not matched to a gene: 2. In DNA, the CDR3 is TGTGCCATCAGTCGGACTAGCGGGAGACAAGAGACCCAGTACTTC. This codes for CAISRTSGRQETQYF.

The rearrangement uses TRBV13 and TRBJ1-1, with a weak D call TRBD1 (6 bases). The CDR3 sequence is 15 residues long. CDR1 is PRHDT, CDR2 FYEKMQ, per germline (reference sequence). The germline V and J ends were trimmed by 2 bases and 7 bases, with 17 bases remaining between them. For the CDR3, the DNA is TGTGCCAGCAGCTTACCGGGACACCGCTCGGGTGAAGCTTTCTTT. Protein sequence: CASSLPGHRSGEAFF.

The chain has TRBV5-4 and TRBJ2-1; 7 nucleotides match TRBD2. CDR3 length: 16 amino acids. Germline V gene data show CDR1 as SGHNT and CDR2 as YYREEE (reference sequence). V trimming: 0 bases; J trimming: 5 bases; junction bases outside the gene matches: 8. CDR3 amino acids: CASSLGGGSRNNEQFF. CDR3 nucleotides: TGTGCCAGCAGCTTGGGGGGCGGGAGCCGCAACAATGAGCAGTTCTTC.

The chain recombines TRBV7-8 with TRBJ2-5, with 11 bases identical to TRBD2. The CDR3 totals 16 residues. The junction had 5 bases not matched to a gene; V was cut back by 5 bases and J by 0 bases. CDR1 is SGHVS, CDR2 FQNEAQ, per germline. The CDR3 region is CASSPGTSGYQETQYF. The CDR3 DNA reads as TGTGCCAGCAGCCCAGGGACTAGCGGTTACCAAGAGACCCAGTACTTC.

This clone occurred once. This rearrangement joins TRBV7-9 to TRBJ1-2, with TRBD1 matching 8 bases. The germline V gene has CDR1 SEHNR and CDR2 FQNEAQ (reference sequence). J lost 2 bases, V lost 5 bases, and 4 bases had no gene match. CDR3 length: 14 residues. The CDR3 sequence: CASSPDRANYGYTF. The CDR3, as DNA: TGTGCCAGCAGCCCGGACAGGGCAAACTATGGCTACACCTTC.

This rearrangement joins TRBV28 to TRBJ2-5, with TRBD2 matching over 7 bases. V trimming: 3 bases; J trimming: 2 bases; junction bases outside the gene matches: 9. CDR1 and CDR2 from the germline V gene are MDHEN and SYDVKM. CDR3 size: 16 residues. The CDR3 region is CASSLWIAGEQETQYF. The CDR3 DNA reads as TGTGCCAGCAGTTTGTGGATAGCGGGTGAACAAGAGACCCAGTACTTC.